These 2 T cell receptor beta chains were all obtained from the same sample, sequenced in a study of T cells in Graves' hyperthyroidism and ophthalmopathy. Authors of the study amplified TCR beta CDR3 regions from RNA transcripts. In the first-round RT-PCR of the TCR CDR3, the HTBI primer set was used. MiXCR, applied by TCRdb to the multiplex PCR reads, yields one record per CDR3 protein. Of around 600,000 distinct CDR3 sequences listed, approximately 14% are singletons. The specimen was blood. These receptors were taken from a woman aged 45-65 years with Graves' ophthalmopathy.

Ten or more counts support this clonotype. V and J are TRBV20-1 and TRBJ2-5; 9 bases line up with TRBD1. This CDR3 region has 14 residues. Germline values: CDR1 DFQATT, CDR2 SNEGSKA (reference sequence). The V segment lost 7 bases and the J segment 4 bases; nucleotides outside the gene matches: 10. The CDR3 spells CSVIPGQGRETQYF. The CDR3 nucleotides are TGCAGTGTAATTCCGGGACAGGGTCGAGAGACCCAGTACTTC.

This clonotype was detected many times. J is TRBJ1-1 and V is TRBV7-6; maybe TRBD1 (5 bases). Between the trimmed V and J ends, which lost 8 bases and 1 base, there was a span of 14 bases. CDR3 length: 14 residues. Germline loops: CDR1 SGHVS, CDR2 FNYEAQ. The chain's CDR3 is CASPIGAPNTEAFF. CDR3 DNA sequence: TGTGCCAGCCCCATAGGGGCCCCGAACACTGAAGCTTTCTTT. The whole variable domain, remainder taken from reference TRBV7-6 and TRBJ1-1, is GAGVSQSPRYKVTKRGQDVALRCDPISGHVSLYWYRQALGQGPEFLTYFNYEAQQDKSGLPNDRFSAERPEGSISTLTIQRTEQRDSAMYRCASPIGAPNTEAFFGQGTRLTVV.